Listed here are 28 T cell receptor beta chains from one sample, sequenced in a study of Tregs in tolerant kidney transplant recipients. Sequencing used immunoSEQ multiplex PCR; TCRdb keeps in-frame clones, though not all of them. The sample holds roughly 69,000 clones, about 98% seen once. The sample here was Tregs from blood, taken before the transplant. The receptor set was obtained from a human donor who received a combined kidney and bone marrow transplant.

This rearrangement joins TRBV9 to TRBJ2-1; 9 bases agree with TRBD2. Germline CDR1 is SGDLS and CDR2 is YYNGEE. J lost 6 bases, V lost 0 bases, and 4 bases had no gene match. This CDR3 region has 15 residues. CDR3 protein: CASSVGLAGRNEQFF. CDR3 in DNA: TGTGCCAGCAGCGTAGGGCTAGCGGGACGCAATGAGCAGTTCTTC.

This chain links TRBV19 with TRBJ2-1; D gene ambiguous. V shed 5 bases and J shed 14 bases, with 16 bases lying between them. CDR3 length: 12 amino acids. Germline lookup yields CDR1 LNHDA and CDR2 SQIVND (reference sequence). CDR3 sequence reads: CASSSRSGWEFF. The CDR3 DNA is TGTGCCAGTAGTTCGCGCTCCGGGTGGGAGTTCTTC.

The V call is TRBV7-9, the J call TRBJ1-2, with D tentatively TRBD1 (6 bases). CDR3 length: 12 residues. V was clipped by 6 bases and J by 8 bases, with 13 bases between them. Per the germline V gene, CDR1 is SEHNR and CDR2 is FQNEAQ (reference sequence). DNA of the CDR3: TGTGCCAGCAGTGACAGGTCCAAAGGCTACACCTTC. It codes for CASSDRSKGYTF.

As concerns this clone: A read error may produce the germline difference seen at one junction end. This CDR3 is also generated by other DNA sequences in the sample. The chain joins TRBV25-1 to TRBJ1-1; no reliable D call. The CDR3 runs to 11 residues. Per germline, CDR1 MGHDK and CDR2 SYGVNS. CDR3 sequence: CASSGSSVAFF. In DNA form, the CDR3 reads TGTGCCAGTAGTGGGTCATCAGTAGCTTTCTTT.

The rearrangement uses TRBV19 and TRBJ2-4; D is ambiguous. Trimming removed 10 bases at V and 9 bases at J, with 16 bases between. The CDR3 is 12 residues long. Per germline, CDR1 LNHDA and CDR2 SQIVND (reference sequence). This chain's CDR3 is CATTRFGGIQYF. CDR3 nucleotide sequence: TGTGCCACCACGAGGTTTGGTGGCATTCAGTACTTC. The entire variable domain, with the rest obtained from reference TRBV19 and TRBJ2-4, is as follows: DGGITQSPKYLFRKEGQNVTLSCEQNLNHDAMYWYRQDPGQGLRLIYYSQIVNDFQKGDIAEGYSVSREKKESFPLTVTSAQKNPTAFYLCATTRFGGIQYFGAGTRLSVL.

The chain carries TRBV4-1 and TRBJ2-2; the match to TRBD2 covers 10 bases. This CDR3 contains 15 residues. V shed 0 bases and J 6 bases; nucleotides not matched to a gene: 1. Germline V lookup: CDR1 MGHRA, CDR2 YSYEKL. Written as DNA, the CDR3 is TGCGCCAGCAGCCAAGAAGCGGGGGGGCCCGGGGAGCTGTTTTTT. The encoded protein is CASSQEAGGPGELFF.

This CDR3 reads CASSVGVTLGTGNTDTQYF. The CDR3 coding sequence is TGTGCCAGCAGCGTAGGAGTAACTTTGGGGACAGGGAACACAGATACGCAGTATTTT. The gene calls are TRBV9 and TRBJ2-3; 9 nucleotides line up with TRBD1. Trimming removed 0 bases from V and 2 bases from J; junction bases left unmatched: 13. The germline V gene has CDR1 SGDLS and CDR2 YYNGEE. This CDR3 region has 19 residues. Using reference TRBV9 and TRBJ2-3 for the parts outside the CDR3, the full variable domain is DSGVTQTPKHLITATGQRVTLRCSPRSGDLSVYWYQQSLDQGLQFLIQYYNGEERAKGNILERFSAQQFPDLHSELNLSSLELGDSALYFCASSVGVTLGTGNTDTQYFGPGTRLTVL.

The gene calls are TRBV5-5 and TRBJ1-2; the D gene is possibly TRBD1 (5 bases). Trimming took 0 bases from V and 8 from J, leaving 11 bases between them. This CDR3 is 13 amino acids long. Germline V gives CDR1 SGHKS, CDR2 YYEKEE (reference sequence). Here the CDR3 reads CASSLAAGWGYTF. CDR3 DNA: TGTGCCAGCAGCTTGGCGGCAGGGTGGGGCTACACCTTC.

The CDR3 region has the DNA TGTGCCAGCAAACTAGCGGGGGGGTCCTACGAGCAGTACTTC. Amino acids: CASKLAGGSYEQYF. The V and J genes are TRBV6-1 and TRBJ2-7; TRBD2 agrees at 13 bases. CDR1 and CDR2 from the germline V gene are MNHNS and SASEGT. Losses at the gene ends were 7 bases for V and 1 base for J; bases not matched to a gene: 1. The CDR3 contains 14 residues.

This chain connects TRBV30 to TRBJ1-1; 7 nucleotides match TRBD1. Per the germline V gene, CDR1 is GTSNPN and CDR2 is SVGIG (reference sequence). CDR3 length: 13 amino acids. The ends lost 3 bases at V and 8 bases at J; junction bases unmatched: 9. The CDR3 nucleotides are TGTGCCTGGAGACAGGGGAGAATACGAGAAGCTTTCTTT. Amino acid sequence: CAWRQGRIREAFF.

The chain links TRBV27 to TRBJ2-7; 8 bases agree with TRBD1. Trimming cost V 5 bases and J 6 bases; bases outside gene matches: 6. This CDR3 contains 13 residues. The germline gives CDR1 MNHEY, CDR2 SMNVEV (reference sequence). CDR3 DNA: TGTGCCAGCAGTGCCCGACAGGGGAGCGAGCAGTACTTC. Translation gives CASSARQGSEQYF.

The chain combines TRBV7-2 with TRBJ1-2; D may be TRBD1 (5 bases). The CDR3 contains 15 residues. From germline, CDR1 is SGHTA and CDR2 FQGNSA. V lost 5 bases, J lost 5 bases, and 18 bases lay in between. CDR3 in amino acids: CASSPSTGVLYGYTF. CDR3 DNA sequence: TGTGCCAGCAGCCCTAGTACGGGGGTCCTTTATGGCTACACCTTC.

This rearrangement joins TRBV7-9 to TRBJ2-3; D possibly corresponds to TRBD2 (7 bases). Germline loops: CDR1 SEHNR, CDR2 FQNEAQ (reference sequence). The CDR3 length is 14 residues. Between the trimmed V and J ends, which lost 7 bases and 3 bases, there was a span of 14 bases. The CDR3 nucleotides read TGTGCCAGCATCCTAGGGGGGGGGACAGATACGCAGTATTTT. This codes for CASILGGGTDTQYF.

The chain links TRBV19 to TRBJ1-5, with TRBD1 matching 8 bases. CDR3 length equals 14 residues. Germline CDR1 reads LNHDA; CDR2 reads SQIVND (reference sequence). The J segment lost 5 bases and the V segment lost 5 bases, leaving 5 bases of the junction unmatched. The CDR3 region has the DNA TGTGCCAGTAGTTCACAGGGGGTCTATCAGCCCCAGCATTTT. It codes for CASSSQGVYQPQHF.

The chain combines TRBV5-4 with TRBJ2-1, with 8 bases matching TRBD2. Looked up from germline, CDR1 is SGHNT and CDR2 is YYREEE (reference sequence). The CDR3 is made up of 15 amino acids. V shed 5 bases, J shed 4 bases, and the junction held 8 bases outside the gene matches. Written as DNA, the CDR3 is TGTGCCAGCAGTTTTAGCGGGGTACGATACAATGAGCAGTTCTTC. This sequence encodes CASSFSGVRYNEQFF. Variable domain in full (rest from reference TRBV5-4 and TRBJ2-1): ETGVTQSPTHLIKTRGQQVTLRCSSQSGHNTVSWYQQALGQGPQFIFQYYREEENGRGNFPPRFSGLQFPNYSSELNVNALELDDSALYLCASSFSGVRYNEQFFGPGTRLTVL.

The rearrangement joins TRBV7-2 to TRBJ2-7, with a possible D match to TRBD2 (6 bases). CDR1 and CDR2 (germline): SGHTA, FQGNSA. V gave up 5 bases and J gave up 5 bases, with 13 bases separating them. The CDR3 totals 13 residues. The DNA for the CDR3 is TGTGCCAGCAGCCTCAGACTAGTCCACGAGCAGTACTTC. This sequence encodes CASSLRLVHEQYF. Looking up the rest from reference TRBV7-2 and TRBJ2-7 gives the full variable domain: GAGVSQSPSNKVTEKGKDVELRCDPISGHTALYWYRQSLGQGLEFLIYFQGNSAPDKSGLPSDRFSAERTGGSVSTLTIQRTQQEDSAVYLCASSLRLVHEQYFGPGTRLTVT.

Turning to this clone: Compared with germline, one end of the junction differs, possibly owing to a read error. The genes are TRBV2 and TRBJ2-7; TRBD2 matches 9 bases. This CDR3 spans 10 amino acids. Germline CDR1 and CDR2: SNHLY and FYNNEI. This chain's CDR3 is CASRVAGADF. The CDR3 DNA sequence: TGTGCCAGCAGAGTAGCGGGAGCCGACTTC.

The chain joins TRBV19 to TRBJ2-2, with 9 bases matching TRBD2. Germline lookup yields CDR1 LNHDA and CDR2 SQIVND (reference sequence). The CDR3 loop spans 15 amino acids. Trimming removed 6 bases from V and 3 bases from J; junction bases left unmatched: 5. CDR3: CASSRGLAYTGELFF. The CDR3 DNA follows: TGTGCCAGTAGCCGGGGACTAGCCTACACCGGGGAGCTGTTTTTT.

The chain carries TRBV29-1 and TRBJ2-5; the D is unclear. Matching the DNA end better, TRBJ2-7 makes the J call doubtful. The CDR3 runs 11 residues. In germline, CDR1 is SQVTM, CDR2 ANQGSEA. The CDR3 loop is CSVVENYEQYF. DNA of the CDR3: TGCAGCGTTGTGGAGAACTACGAGCAGTACTTC.

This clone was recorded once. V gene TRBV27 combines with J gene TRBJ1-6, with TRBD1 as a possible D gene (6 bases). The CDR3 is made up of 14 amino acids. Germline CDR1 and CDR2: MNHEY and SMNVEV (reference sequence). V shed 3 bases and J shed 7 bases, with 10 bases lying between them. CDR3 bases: TGTGCCAGCAGTTTGACAGGATTAAATTCACCCCTCCACTTT. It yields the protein CASSLTGLNSPLHF.

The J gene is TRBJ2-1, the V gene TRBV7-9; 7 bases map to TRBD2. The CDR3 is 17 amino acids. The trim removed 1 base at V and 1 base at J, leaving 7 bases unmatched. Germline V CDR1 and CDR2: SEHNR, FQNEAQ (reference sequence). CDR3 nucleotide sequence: TGTGCCAGCAGCTTAGTAATGTCGGGGGGATCCTACAATGAGCAGTTCTTC. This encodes CASSLVMSGGSYNEQFF.

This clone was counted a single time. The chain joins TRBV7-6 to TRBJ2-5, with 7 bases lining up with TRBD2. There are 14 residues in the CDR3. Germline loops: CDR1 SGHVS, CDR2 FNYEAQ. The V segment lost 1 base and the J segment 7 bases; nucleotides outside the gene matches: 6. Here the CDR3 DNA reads TGTGCCAGCAGCTTAGAATCCTGGGGGGGGACCCAGTACTTC. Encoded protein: CASSLESWGGTQYF.

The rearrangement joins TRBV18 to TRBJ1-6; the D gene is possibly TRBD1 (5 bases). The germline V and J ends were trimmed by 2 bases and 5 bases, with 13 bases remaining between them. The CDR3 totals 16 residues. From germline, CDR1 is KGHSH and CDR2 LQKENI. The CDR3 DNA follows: TGTGCCAGCTCACCAGGCGGGGCGCAGGATAATTCACCCCTCCACTTT. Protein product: CASSPGGAQDNSPLHF.

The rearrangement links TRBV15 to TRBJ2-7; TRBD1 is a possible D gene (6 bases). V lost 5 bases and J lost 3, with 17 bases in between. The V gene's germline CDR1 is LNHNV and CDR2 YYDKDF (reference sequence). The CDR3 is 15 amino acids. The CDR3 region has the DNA TGTGCCACCAGCTACAAAGGAACAGGGAACTACGAGCAGTACTTC. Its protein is CATSYKGTGNYEQYF.

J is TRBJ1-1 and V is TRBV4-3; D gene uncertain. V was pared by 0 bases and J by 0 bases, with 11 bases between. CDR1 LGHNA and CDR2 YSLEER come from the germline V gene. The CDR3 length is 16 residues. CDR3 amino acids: CASSQDREYLNTEAFF. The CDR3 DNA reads TGCGCCAGCAGCCAAGATCGCGAGTACTTGAACACTGAAGCTTTCTTT.

The CDR3 DNA reads TGTGCCAGCTCACAAGGTCAGCGGAGCTCCTACGAGCAGTACTTC. It yields the protein CASSQGQRSSYEQYF. The genes are TRBV18 and TRBJ2-7; tentative D call: TRBD2 (5 bases). Per the germline V gene, CDR1 is KGHSH and CDR2 is LQKENI. With 4 bases removed from V and 0 bases from J, the gap between germline ends came to 13 bases. There are 15 residues in the CDR3. Full variable domain (missing parts from reference TRBV18 and TRBJ2-7): NAGVMQNPRHLVRRRGQEARLRCSPMKGHSHVYWYRQLPEEGLKFMVYLQKENIIDESGMPKERFSAEFPKEGPSILRIQQVVRGDSAAYFCASSQGQRSSYEQYFGPGTRLTVT.

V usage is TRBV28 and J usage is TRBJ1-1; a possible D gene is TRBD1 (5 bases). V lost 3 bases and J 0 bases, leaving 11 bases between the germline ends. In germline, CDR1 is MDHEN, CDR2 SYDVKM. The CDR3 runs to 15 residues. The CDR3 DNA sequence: TGTGCCAGCAGTTTGGGTGCCAGGGTGAACACTGAAGCTTTCTTT. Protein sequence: CASSLGARVNTEAFF.

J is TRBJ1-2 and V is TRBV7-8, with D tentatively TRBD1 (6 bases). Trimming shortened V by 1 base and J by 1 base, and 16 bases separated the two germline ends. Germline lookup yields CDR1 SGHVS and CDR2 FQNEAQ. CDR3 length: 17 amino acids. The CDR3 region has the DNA TGTGCCAGCAGCTTAGTCCAGGGGAAAAGGGTTAACTATGGCTACACCTTC. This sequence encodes CASSLVQGKRVNYGYTF.